The rows below give T cell receptor beta chains drawn from one sample of a study of T cells after yellow fever vaccination. MiXCR, run by TCRdb on the 5' RACE reads, gives a single entry per CDR3 protein. The top ten hold 3% to 4% of the sample, which has some 300,000 distinct CDR3 sequences, roughly 9% seen once. Sequences were derived from CD4+ T cells sorted from PBMCs, sampled 5 days after the yellow fever booster vaccination. Every receptor here comes from a man aged 18-30 years who received the YFV17D yellow fever vaccine. The CDR3 runs from the conserved cysteine through the conserved F or W. D genes are given only for firm matches. The size entry is marked missing in some rows and otherwise reads once, few, many or a size class.

j_call d_call clone_size v_call cdr3_aa cdr3_nt
TRBJ2-1 - few TRBV5-8 CASSFGRDSYNEQFF TGTGCCAGCAGCTTCGGCCGGGACTCTTACAATGAGCAGTTCTTC
TRBJ2-4 TRBD1 few TRBV7-2 CASSQQGMFGDIQYF TGTGCCAGCAGCCAACAGGGGATGTTTGGGGACATTCAGTACTTC
TRBJ2-3 - many TRBV19 CASSIDRRLTQYF TGTGCCAGTAGTATAGATCGCCGTCTTACCCAGTATTTT
TRBJ1-2 TRBD1 few TRBV10-3 CAISEGGADYGYTF TGTGCCATCAGCGAAGGGGGCGCGGACTATGGCTACACCTTC
TRBJ2-1 - - TRBV5-1 CASSLLSGVNEQFF TGCGCCAGCAGCTTGCTATCAGGGGTTAATGAGCAGTTCTTC
TRBJ1-1 - many TRBV20-1 CSARGVVNTEAFF TGCAGTGCTAGAGGGGTGGTGAACACTGAAGCTTTCTTT
TRBJ1-1 - - TRBV7-3 CASSTSSMNTEAFF TGTGCCAGCAGCACAAGCAGTATGAACACTGAAGCTTTCTTT
TRBJ1-1 TRBD1 - TRBV29-1 CSVERLAQGEAFF TGCAGCGTAGAGCGGCTAGCACAGGGGGAAGCTTTCTTT
TRBJ2-7 TRBD2 few TRBV2 CASKESGGNEQYF TGTGCCAGCAAAGAGAGCGGGGGCAACGAGCAGTACTTC
TRBJ2-5 TRBD1 - TRBV15 CATSGETGWQETQYF TGTGCCACCAGCGGAGAGACAGGGTGGCAAGAGACCCAGTACTTC
TRBJ2-3 - - TRBV20-1 CSARDWRQYTDTQYF TGCAGTGCTAGAGATTGGCGACAATACACAGATACGCAGTATTTT
TRBJ1-5 - many TRBV5-6 CASSPMGGNQPQHF TGTGCCAGCAGCCCAATGGGGGGCAATCAGCCCCAGCATTTT
TRBJ2-5 - - TRBV12-3/TRBV12-4 CASSTEFRETQYF TGTGCCAGCAGTACAGAGTTCCGAGAGACCCAGTACTTC
TRBJ1-5 - - TRBV20-1 CSATLLDSNQPQHF TGCAGTGCTACCCTTCTAGATAGCAATCAGCCCCAGCATTTT
TRBJ1-2 - few TRBV20-1 CSARPMTTDRFGYTF TGCAGTGCTAGACCAATGACCACCGACAGGTTTGGCTACACCTTC
TRBJ2-3 - - TRBV9 CASSTSVKVPDTQYF TGTGCCAGCAGCACCAGTGTAAAGGTCCCAGATACGCAGTATTTT
TRBJ2-1 TRBD2 - TRBV7-2 CASSSQRGLAGSPFF TGTGCCAGCAGCTCACAAAGGGGGCTAGCGGGGTCCCCGTTCTTC
TRBJ2-1 TRBD2 - TRBV6-2/TRBV6-3 CASSYSPRGGAWFEQFF TGTGCCAGCAGTTACTCTCCCCGCGGGGGGGCCTGGTTTGAGCAGTTCTTC
TRBJ1-5 - - TRBV27 CATKQMGGVSNQPQHF TGTGCCACCAAACAAATGGGGGGCGTCAGCAATCAGCCCCAGCATTTT
TRBJ1-5 - - TRBV19 CASTLNGGERNQPQHF TGTGCCAGTACCCTAAATGGAGGGGAGAGGAATCAGCCCCAGCATTTT
TRBJ2-1 TRBD2 many TRBV28 CASSSLRPMGLAGGSGQFF TGTGCCAGCAGTTCCCTCCGACCTATGGGACTAGCGGGGGGATCAGGTCAGTTCTTC
TRBJ1-1 - many TRBV7-9 CASSSEQGNTEAFF TGTGCCAGCAGCTCCGAACAGGGGAACACTGAAGCTTTCTTT
TRBJ2-6 TRBD1 - TRBV4-1 CASSRPAQGVYSGANVLTF TGCGCCAGCAGCCGCCCGGCGCAGGGGGTTTACTCTGGGGCCAACGTCCTGACTTTC
TRBJ1-2 - few TRBV2 CASNPGAGYTF TGTGCCAGCAACCCCGGGGCTGGCTACACCTTC
TRBJ1-1 - few TRBV18 CASSPPPGRAFF TGTGCCAGCTCACCCCCCCCCGGGAGAGCTTTCTTT
TRBJ2-3 - - TRBV7-2 CASTLSVGIDTQYF TGTGCCAGCACCCTCAGCGTCGGGATAGATACGCAGTATTTT
TRBJ2-2 - few TRBV20-1 CSATLNTGELFF TGCAGTGCAACATTGAACACCGGGGAGCTGTTTTTT
TRBJ2-2 - - TRBV24-1 CATSDQANTGELFF TGTGCCACCAGTGACCAGGCGAACACCGGGGAGCTGTTTTTT
TRBJ1-4 TRBD1 many TRBV28 CASSTTGVTNEKLFF TGTGCCAGCAGTACCACAGGGGTAACTAATGAAAAACTGTTTTTT
TRBJ1-5 - few TRBV19 CASSIGYSNQPQHF TGTGCCAGTAGTATTGGGTATAGCAATCAGCCCCAGCATTTT
TRBJ1-5 - few TRBV2 CASSVGGVGQPQHF TGTGCCAGCAGTGTAGGGGGGGTTGGGCAGCCCCAGCATTTT
TRBJ2-5 - many TRBV28 CASHDLGETQYF TGTGCCAGCCATGATTTGGGGGAGACCCAGTACTTC
TRBJ1-1 TRBD1 - TRBV12-3/TRBV12-4 CASSLVRTGGFLAEAFF TGTGCCAGCAGTTTAGTCCGAACAGGGGGGTTTTTAGCTGAAGCTTTCTTT
TRBJ1-5 - many TRBV7-3 CASSLSSGSNQPQHF TGTGCCAGCAGCTTGTCGTCCGGTAGCAATCAGCCCCAGCATTTT
TRBJ1-2 - few TRBV20-1 CSAIDRSNYGYTF TGCAGTGCTATTGACAGGTCTAACTATGGCTACACCTTC
TRBJ1-3 - few TRBV2 CASRAPGTGSGNTIYF TGTGCCAGCAGGGCCCCCGGGACCGGTTCTGGAAACACCATATATTTT
TRBJ2-7 TRBD1 few TRBV4-2 CASSQVDRGTEQYF TGTGCCAGCAGCCAAGTGGACAGGGGTACCGAGCAGTACTTC
TRBJ1-1 - - TRBV20-1 CSARKGPRWNTEAFF TGCAGTGCTAGAAAAGGTCCCCGCTGGAACACTGAAGCTTTCTTT
TRBJ2-6 - - TRBV5-6 CASLGDQGANVLTF TGTGCCAGCTTGGGGGATCAGGGGGCCAACGTCCTGACTTTC
TRBJ1-1 TRBD1 many TRBV7-8 CASSLAMDREAFF TGTGCCAGCAGCTTAGCGATGGACAGGGAAGCTTTCTTT
TRBJ1-3 - few TRBV29-1 CSVGPGGNTIYF TGCAGCGTTGGGCCGGGTGGAAACACCATATATTTT
TRBJ1-5 - - TRBV20-1 CSAREAREPQHF TGCAGTGCTAGGGAGGCCAGGGAGCCCCAGCATTTT
TRBJ1-1 - few TRBV7-8 CASSQFIYKGSTEAFF TGTGCCAGCAGCCAATTTATCTATAAGGGATCCACTGAAGCTTTCTTT
TRBJ2-2 TRBD2 few TRBV6-2/TRBV6-3 CASVLAGGLNTGELFF TGTGCCAGCGTGCTAGCGGGGGGCTTGAACACCGGGGAGCTGTTTTTT
TRBJ1-1 - - TRBV5-1 CASIQDGNTEAFF TGCGCCAGCATCCAGGACGGAAACACTGAAGCTTTCTTT
TRBJ1-1 TRBD1 - TRBV10-3 CAITQGGNTEAFF TGTGCCATCACCCAGGGGGGGAACACTGAAGCTTTCTTT
TRBJ2-3 - few TRBV10-3 CAISGDGAGGDTQYF TGTGCCATCAGTGGGGACGGGGCTGGCGGGGATACGCAGTATTTT
TRBJ2-5 TRBD1 - TRBV4-1 CASGGTGNVKTQYF TGCGCCAGCGGCGGGACAGGGAATGTGAAGACCCAGTACTTC